This TCR beta chain was recorded in a study of beta chain features in type 1 diabetes. The study, taken as a whole, reports: Type 1 diabetes patients showed a moderate but significant shortening of TCRB CDR3s in all four CD4+ subsets. For patients, the naive, central memory and Treg TCRB repertoires appeared more alike than for healthy donors.

Sequenced material consisted of expressed TCRB transcripts (all of the isolated RNA was reverse transcribed). Some clones are missing from TCRdb's copy, which holds only in-frame ones; the method was immunoSEQ multiplex PCR. This table has about 160,000 clones, 63% appearing once. This CDR3 contains 12 residues. Germline CDR1 reads SQVTM; CDR2 reads ANQGSEA. The trim removed 7 bases at V and 2 bases at J, leaving 2 bases unmatched. This clone was seen only a few times. Its antigen is still unknown. V is TRBV29-1 and J is TRBJ1-5; 7 positions match TRBD1. The specimen was naive CD4+ T cells from blood. This TCR was recovered from a man under 40 with type 1 diabetes. The DNA of the CDR3 is TGCAGCGCCGGGACAGGCAATCAGCCCCAGCATTTT. Its protein product is CSAGTGNQPQHF.